This T cell receptor beta chain is drawn from a study of cytomegalovirus exposure and HLA in healthy donors. Trimming pared 4 bases from V and 3 bases from J, leaving 7 bases between. Germline V gene data show CDR1 as GTSNPN and CDR2 as SVGIG (reference sequence). The CDR3 covers 12 residues. Both 60 Vbeta primers and 13 Jbeta primers went into the PCR. Profiled with immunoSEQ multiplex PCR; TCRdb holds only in-frame clones, not every one. The sample shows 150,000 to 200,000 clones, 82% of them seen only once. The rearrangement joins TRBV30 to TRBJ1-3, with D perhaps matching TRBD1 (6 bases). The sequence came from a boy aged 2 to 9 in good health and CMV-seronegative. Sequencing input: PBMCs. The CDR3 sequence: CAWKQGGNTIYF. In DNA form, the CDR3 reads TGTGCCTGGAAACAGGGTGGAAACACCATATATTTT.